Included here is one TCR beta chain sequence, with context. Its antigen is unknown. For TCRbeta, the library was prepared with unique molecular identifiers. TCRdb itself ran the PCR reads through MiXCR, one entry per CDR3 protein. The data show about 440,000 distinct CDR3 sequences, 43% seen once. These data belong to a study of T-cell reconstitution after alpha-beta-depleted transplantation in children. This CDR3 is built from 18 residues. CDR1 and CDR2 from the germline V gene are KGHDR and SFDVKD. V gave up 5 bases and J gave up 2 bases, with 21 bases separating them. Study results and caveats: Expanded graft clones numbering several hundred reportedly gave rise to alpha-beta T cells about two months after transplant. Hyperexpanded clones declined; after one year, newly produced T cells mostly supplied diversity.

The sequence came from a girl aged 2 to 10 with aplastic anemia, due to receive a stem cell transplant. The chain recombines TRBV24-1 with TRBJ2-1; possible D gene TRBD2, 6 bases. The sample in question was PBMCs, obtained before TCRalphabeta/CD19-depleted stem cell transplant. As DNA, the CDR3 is TGTGCCACCAGTGCCGCATTGGGCCCAGGACTAACCTACAATGAGCAGTTCTTC. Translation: CATSAALGPGLTYNEQFF.